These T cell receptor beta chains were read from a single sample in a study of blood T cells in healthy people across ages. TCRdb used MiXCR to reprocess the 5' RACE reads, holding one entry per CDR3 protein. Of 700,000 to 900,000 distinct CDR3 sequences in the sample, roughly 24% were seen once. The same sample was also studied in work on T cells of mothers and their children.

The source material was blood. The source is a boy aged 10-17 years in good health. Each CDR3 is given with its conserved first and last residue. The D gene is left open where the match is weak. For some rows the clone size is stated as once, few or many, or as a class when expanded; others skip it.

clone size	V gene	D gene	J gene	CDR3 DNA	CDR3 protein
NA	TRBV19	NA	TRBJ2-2	TGTGCCACCGTGAACACGAACACCGGGGAGCTGTTTTTT	CATVNTNTGELFF
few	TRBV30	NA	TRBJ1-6	TGTGCCTGGAGTGTACGGCAGGGAAACAGGATGGGTTCACCCCTCCACTTT	CAWSVRQGNRMGSPLHF
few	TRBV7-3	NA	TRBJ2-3	TGTGCCAGCAGAACCCAATGGCAGGGGTCGCAGTATTTT	CASRTQWQGSQYF
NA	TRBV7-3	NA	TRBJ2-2	TGTGCCAGCAGCTTCTACAGGGGGGAGCTGTTTTTT	CASSFYRGELFF
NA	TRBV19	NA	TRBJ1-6	TGTGCCAGCCAGGACAGCTATAATTCACCCCTCCACTTT	CASQDSYNSPLHF
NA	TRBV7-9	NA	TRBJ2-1	TGTGCCACCTCGGAACAGGGAACGTGGGACAATGAGCAGTTCTTC	CATSEQGTWDNEQFF
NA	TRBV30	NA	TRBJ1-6	TGTGCCTGGAGTGTACTGACCAGGGTCAATTCACCCCTCCACTTT	CAWSVLTRVNSPLHF
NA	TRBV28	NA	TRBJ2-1	TGTGCCAGCAGTTCGAGGGGACGTGCGCTGCCCAATGAGCAGTTCTTC	CASSSRGRALPNEQFF
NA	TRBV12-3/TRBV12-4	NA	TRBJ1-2	TGTGCCAGCAGTTTTGGTGGAGACCCCGGATATGGCTACACCTTC	CASSFGGDPGYGYTF
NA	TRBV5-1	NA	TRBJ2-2	TGCGCCAGCAGCCTTGGCCCAGGGCTGAACACCGGGGAGCTGTTTTTT	CASSLGPGLNTGELFF
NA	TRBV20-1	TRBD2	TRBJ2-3	TGCAGTGCTCTCTCTAGCGGGGGGGTCTTTAGCACAGATACGCAGTATTTT	CSALSSGGVFSTDTQYF
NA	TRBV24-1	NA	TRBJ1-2	TGTGCCACCAGTGATCAACGACAGAGCTATGGCTACACCTTC	CATSDQRQSYGYTF
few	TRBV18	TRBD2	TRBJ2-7	TGTGCCAGCTCACCGTCCGGACTAGCGGGGGGCGGGTACGAGCAGTACTTC	CASSPSGLAGGGYEQYF
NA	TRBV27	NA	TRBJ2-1	TGTGCCAGCAGTGTGGGTCCCACGGGCGGCTCCTACAATGAGCAGTTCTTC	CASSVGPTGGSYNEQFF
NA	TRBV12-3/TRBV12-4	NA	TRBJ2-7	TGTGCCAGCAGTTTATCCCGTGACTACGAGCAGTACTTC	CASSLSRDYEQYF
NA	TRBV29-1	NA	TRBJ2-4	TGCAGCGTTGAGGGCAGGGAGAAAAACATTCAGTACTTC	CSVEGREKNIQYF
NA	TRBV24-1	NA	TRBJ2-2	TGTGCCACCAGTGGGACACCGAACACCGGGGAGCTGTTTTTT	CATSGTPNTGELFF
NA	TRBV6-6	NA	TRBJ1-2	TGTGCCAGCAGAGTAACCAAGGGGGACTATGGCTACACCTTC	CASRVTKGDYGYTF
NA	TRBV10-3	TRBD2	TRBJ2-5	TGTGCCATCAGTGAACGTAGGACTAGCGGGGGCCTCTGGGAGACCCAGTACTTC	CAISERRTSGGLWETQYF
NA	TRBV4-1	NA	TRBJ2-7	TGCGCCAGCAGCCAGGGTGTGGGGGCTAAAGAGCAGTACTTC	CASSQGVGAKEQYF
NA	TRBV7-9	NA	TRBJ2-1	TGTGCCAGCAGACTCGGTGGGAAAATAGGCAATGAGCAGTTCTTC	CASRLGGKIGNEQFF
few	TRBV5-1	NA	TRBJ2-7	TGCGCCAGCAGCTTAGGGGGAGAGAACTACGAGCAGTACTTC	CASSLGGENYEQYF
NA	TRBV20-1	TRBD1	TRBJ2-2	TGCAGTGCTAGCCCCTCGGGACAGACCGGGGAGCTGTTTTTT	CSASPSGQTGELFF
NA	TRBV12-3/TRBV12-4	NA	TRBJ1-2	TGTGCCAGCAGTTTTAGCCTTCATGGCTACACCTTC	CASSFSLHGYTF
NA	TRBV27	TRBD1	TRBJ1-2	TGTGCCGGCAGTTTATCCGGACAGGGGGTCGATGGCTACACCTTC	CAGSLSGQGVDGYTF
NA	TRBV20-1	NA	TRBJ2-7	TGCAGTGCAACCGGGACAACAGCCTACGAGCAGTACTTC	CSATGTTAYEQYF
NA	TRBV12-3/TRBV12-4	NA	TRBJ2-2	TGTGCCAGCATCTCCTGGGGGGACGGGGAGCTGTTTTTT	CASISWGDGELFF
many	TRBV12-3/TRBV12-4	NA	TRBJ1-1	TGTGCCAGCAGTTTCCCCCAGAACACTGAAGCTTTCTTT	CASSFPQNTEAFF
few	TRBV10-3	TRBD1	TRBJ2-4	TGTGCCATCTCACTAAACCAGGGGGAAATAGGCAAAAACATTCAGTACTTC	CAISLNQGEIGKNIQYF
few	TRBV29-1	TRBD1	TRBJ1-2	TGCAGCGTTTTCTCGGCCCCGGGACAGGGAGGCAGTGGGTATGGCTACACCTTC	CSVFSAPGQGGSGYGYTF
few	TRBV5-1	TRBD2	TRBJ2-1	TGCGCCAGCAGCTTGGCCGGGGGGGCCGGCAATGAGCAGTTCTTC	CASSLAGGAGNEQFF
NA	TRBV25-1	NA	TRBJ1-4	TGTGCCATTTACAGGGTGTGGTCTTGTTATACGAGAACTAATGAAAAACTGTTTTTT	CAIYRVWSCYTRTNEKLFF
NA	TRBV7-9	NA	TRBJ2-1	TGTGCCAGCAGCTTAGGGCCTACTGCTTACAATGAGCAGTTCTTC	CASSLGPTAYNEQFF
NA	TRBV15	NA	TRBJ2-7	TGTGCCACCAGCCCCGCTCCAGGGCGGAAGGCCTACGAGCAGTACTTC	CATSPAPGRKAYEQYF
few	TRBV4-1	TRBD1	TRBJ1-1	TGCGCCAGCAGCCTACAGGGGGAAACTGAAGCTTTCTTT	CASSLQGETEAFF
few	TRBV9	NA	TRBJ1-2	TGTGCCAGCAGCGTAGGGGACACATATGGCTACACCTTC	CASSVGDTYGYTF
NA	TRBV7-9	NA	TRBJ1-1	TGTGCCAGCAGCCAGGCTCGGGGGGGACATCTGAACACTGAAGCTTTCTTT	CASSQARGGHLNTEAFF
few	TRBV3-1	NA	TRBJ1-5	TGTGCCAGCAGCCAAGGTGGAGGGAATAATCAGCCCCAGCATTTT	CASSQGGGNNQPQHF